A single sample gave rise to the 8 T cell receptor beta chains below, sequenced in a study of blood T cell repertoires in COVID-19. Method: immunoSEQ multiplex PCR; TCRdb's copy keeps in-frame clones and lacks some. Counted here are roughly 140,000 clones, 85% to 90% occurring once; the ten biggest clones make up around 15%. Specimen: peripheral blood. These receptors all stem from a woman between 40 and 55 years old with acute or convalescent COVID-19.

V usage is TRBV6-1 and J usage is TRBJ1-5; TRBD1 aligns across 10 bases. With 7 bases clipped from V and 3 bases from J, the junction kept 6 bases outside the gene matches. This CDR3 contains 15 residues. Germline V gene sequence: CDR1 MNHNS, CDR2 SASEGT. CDR3 nucleotides: TGTGCCAGCATTTGGGGGACAGGGGCCAATCAGCCCCAGCATTTT. Its translation is CASIWGTGANQPQHF.

The gene calls are TRBV15 and TRBJ2-1; 10 positions match TRBD2. Germline V lookup: CDR1 LNHNV, CDR2 YYDKDF (reference sequence). This CDR3 contains 16 residues. V shed 0 bases and J 9 bases; nucleotides not matched to a gene: 8. The CDR3 sequence is CATSRDSLAGVGEQFF. The CDR3 DNA sequence: TGTGCCACCAGCAGAGATTCCCTAGCGGGGGTAGGTGAGCAGTTCTTC.

J is TRBJ1-2 and V is TRBV6-1, with 7 bases matching TRBD1. The CDR3 sequence is 15 residues long. Trimming cost V 7 bases and J 2 bases; bases outside gene matches: 10. The germline gives CDR1 MNHNS, CDR2 SASEGT. CDR3: CASIIRDSENYGYTF. CDR3 bases: TGTGCCAGCATTATCCGGGACAGTGAGAACTATGGCTACACCTTC.

V is TRBV6-5 and J is TRBJ2-7; D might be TRBD1 (5 bases). The V gene lost 7 bases and the J gene lost 3 bases, with 13 bases spanning the gap. The germline gives CDR1 MNHEY, CDR2 SVGAGI. This CDR3 has 13 residues. CDR3 residues: CASTNRINYEQYF. CDR3 sequence (DNA): TGTGCCAGCACTAACAGGATTAACTACGAGCAGTACTTC.

The rearrangement links TRBV7-3 to TRBJ2-3; tentatively, D is TRBD2 (6 bases). V was cut by 1 base and J by 5 bases, with 22 bases left in between. The germline V gene has CDR1 SGHTA and CDR2 FQGTGA. The CDR3 is 18 residues long. CDR3 in amino acids: CASSLNPLALTSGDTQYF. CDR3 sequence (DNA): TGTGCCAGCAGCTTAAATCCCCTAGCGTTGACGAGCGGAGATACGCAGTATTTT.

The CDR3, as DNA: TGTGCCAGCTCACGGGGACAACTAACGAACACCGGGGAGCTGTTTTTT. Protein: CASSRGQLTNTGELFF. The gene calls are TRBV18 and TRBJ2-2; a weak D match, TRBD1 (6 bases). Trimming removed 4 bases from V and 0 bases from J, with 12 bases in between. In germline, CDR1 is KGHSH, CDR2 LQKENI. The CDR3 is made up of 16 amino acids.

The rearrangement joins TRBV9 to TRBJ2-2; D gene ambiguous. The CDR3 length is 13 residues. Germline CDR1 reads SGDLS; CDR2 reads YYNGEE. With 0 bases removed from V and 6 bases from J, the gap between germline ends came to 6 bases. CDR3 DNA: TGTGCCAGCAGCGTAGACGGGTCCGGGGAGCTGTTTTTT. Protein: CASSVDGSGELFF.

The chain couples TRBV6-5 to TRBJ2-7, with 8 bases that match TRBD1. CDR1 and CDR2 (germline): MNHEY, SVGAGI. J was trimmed by 8 bases and V by 6 bases; bases with no gene match: 9. This CDR3 is 13 amino acids long. The CDR3 DNA follows: TGTGCCAGCAGATCGGACAGGGCCGGCAAGCAGTACTTC. The encoded protein is CASRSDRAGKQYF.